The sequence of this T cell receptor beta chain was determined in a study of T-cell memory formation after mild COVID-19. Whole-study results and caveats: Later expanders leaned CD4+, whereas clones that contracted between day 15 and 85 were balanced CD4/CD8. In pre-infection memory, a portion of responding clones appeared, which suggested that cross-reactive memory joined. The study found contracting CD4+ clones mainly in CM and EM and contracting CD8+ clones in EMRA.

Constant-segment primers were used for 5'RACE, and the resulting TCR alpha and TCR beta cDNA libraries carried sample barcodes and UMIs. MiXCR was run by TCRdb on the 5' RACE reads, yielding one entry per CDR3 protein. In the table there are roughly 250,000 distinct CDR3 sequences, approximately 16% of which are singletons. This clonotype was counted between two and nine times. No antigen is known for it. The CDR3 length is 13 residues. The V gene lost 4 bases and the J gene lost 5 bases, with 10 bases spanning the gap. Germline lookup yields CDR1 KGHDR and CDR2 SFDVKD. The sequenced sample consisted of PBMCs or a T cell subset sorted from them (not recorded which). The sequence was collected from a young man who had mild COVID-19 (a few samples of this study predate the infection). Cell type and time point are not known. The chain employs TRBV24-1 and TRBJ2-5; tentative D call: TRBD2 (6 bases). The CDR3, as DNA: TGTGCCACCAGTGAATCGGGGGTTGAGACCCAGTACTTC. It translates to CATSESGVETQYF.